The clone carrying this T cell receptor beta chain appeared a few times. Its antigen remains unknown. MiXCR, applied by TCRdb to the reads, yields one record per CDR3 protein. This table has roughly 500,000 distinct CDR3 sequences, around 35% appearing once. The source of the sample is a study of T cell repertoires in cytomegalovirus infection. CDR1 is MNHNS and CDR2 is SASEGT in the germline V gene. Between the trimmed V and J ends, which lost 8 bases and 0 bases, there was a span of 14 bases. This CDR3 has 14 amino acids. Source: cultured PBMCs, taken from culture after CMV antigen stimulation. The rearrangement joins TRBV6-1 to TRBJ2-7; the D gene is possibly TRBD1 (7 bases). The clonotype comes from a human donor in good health (CMV status not recorded). Some clones in this sample may be carry-over from other donors' samples. This chain's CDR3 is CASAAGGSSYEQYF. Here the CDR3 DNA reads TGTGCCAGCGCTGCAGGGGGGTCCTCCTACGAGCAGTACTTC.